This T cell receptor beta chain appears in the sequencing data of a study of post-analysis software for immune sequencing data. Unique molecular identifiers were built into the TCR beta cDNA libraries. Researchers reported roughly 0.5 million cDNA molecules coming from roughly 1 to 10 million T cells. TCRdb analysed the PCR reads with MiXCR anew, one entry per CDR3 protein. The sample includes 750,000 to 950,000 distinct CDR3 sequences, roughly 50% of them seen just once. Details on this clonotype: Its target is unknown.

Study-level findings and limits: Roughly 5 TRBV segments occurring more often in patients than controls included TRBV5-6, TRBV5-1 and TRBV20-1.

The CDR3 runs 15 residues. V was clipped by 0 bases and J by 3 bases, with 12 bases between them. Germline V CDR1 and CDR2: MNHNY, SVGAGI (reference sequence). The J gene is TRBJ2-7, the V gene TRBV6-6, with D possibly called TRBD1 or TRBD2 (5 bases each). The source material was blood. The receptor's source is a girl aged 10 to 17 with multiple sclerosis. The CDR3 protein is CASSYSGTADYEQYF. The CDR3 DNA reads TGTGCCAGCAGTTACTCGGGGACGGCAGACTACGAGCAGTACTTC.